This T cell receptor (beta chain) was captured by sequencing in a study of cytomegalovirus exposure and HLA in healthy donors. The CDR3 is 14 residues long. V gave up 9 bases and J gave up 3 bases, with 15 bases separating them. CDR1 is LNHDA, CDR2 SQIVND, per germline (reference sequence). PCR employed 60 Vbeta and 13 Jbeta primers. Only in-frame clones appear in the TCRdb table, and some are missing; sequencing was by immunoSEQ multiplex PCR. In the table there are about 190,000 clones, roughly 79% of which are singletons. The chain joins TRBV19 to TRBJ1-5; unclear D gene. Sequencing was carried out using PBMCs. The receptor's source is a woman aged 18 to 35 in good health and CMV-seronegative. CDR3 protein: CASGPAGYNQPQHF. The CDR3 nucleotides read TGTGCCAGCGGCCCGGCGGGTTACAATCAGCCCCAGCATTTT.